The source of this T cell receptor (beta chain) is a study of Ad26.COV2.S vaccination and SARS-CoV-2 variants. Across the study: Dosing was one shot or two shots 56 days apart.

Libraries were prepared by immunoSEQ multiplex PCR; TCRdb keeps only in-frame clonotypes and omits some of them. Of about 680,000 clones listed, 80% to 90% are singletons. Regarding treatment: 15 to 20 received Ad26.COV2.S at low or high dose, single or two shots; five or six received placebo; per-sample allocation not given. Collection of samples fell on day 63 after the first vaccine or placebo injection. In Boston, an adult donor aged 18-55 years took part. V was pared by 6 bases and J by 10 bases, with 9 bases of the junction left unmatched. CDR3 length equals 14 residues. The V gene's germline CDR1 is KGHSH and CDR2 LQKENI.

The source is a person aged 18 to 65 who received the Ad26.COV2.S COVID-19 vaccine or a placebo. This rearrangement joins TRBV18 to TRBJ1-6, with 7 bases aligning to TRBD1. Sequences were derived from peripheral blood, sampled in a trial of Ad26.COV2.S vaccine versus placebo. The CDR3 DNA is TGTGCCAGCTCGGCAGGACAGGTCGGCTCACCCCTCCACTTT. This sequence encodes CASSAGQVGSPLHF. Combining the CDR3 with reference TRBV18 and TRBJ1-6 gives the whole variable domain NAGVMQNPRHLVRRRGQEARLRCSPMKGHSHVYWYRQLPEEGLKFMVYLQKENIIDESGMPKERFSAEFPKEGPSILRIQQVVRGDSAAYFCASSAGQVGSPLHFGNGTRLTVT.